The text below deals with one TCR beta chain. The antigen remains undetermined. The V gene's germline CDR1 is SGHRS and CDR2 YFSETQ. The CDR3 covers 13 residues. V lost 0 bases and J 3 bases, leaving 6 bases between the germline ends. The sample belongs to a study of OX40 agonist ivuxolimab in advanced cancers. Study-wide results and caveats: Antigens targeted by the expanded peripheral T cells were not determined. People who partly responded at 0.1-3.0 mg/kg had some of the least clonal expansion seen.

Data came from immunoSEQ multiplex PCR; TCRdb stores just in-frame clones and leaves some out. Of about 71,000 clones listed, around 80% are singletons. The chain employs TRBV5-1 and TRBJ1-1; a possible D gene is TRBD1 (5 bases). This sample comprised CD4+ or CD8+ T cells sorted from blood, obtained in a trial of the OX40 agonist ivuxolimab. The clonotype comes from an adult with an advanced solid tumor such as melanoma, head and neck, liver or kidney cancer. The CDR3 DNA is TGCGCCAGCAGCTTGGGCAGGGACACTGAAGCTTTCTTT. Protein sequence: CASSLGRDTEAFF.